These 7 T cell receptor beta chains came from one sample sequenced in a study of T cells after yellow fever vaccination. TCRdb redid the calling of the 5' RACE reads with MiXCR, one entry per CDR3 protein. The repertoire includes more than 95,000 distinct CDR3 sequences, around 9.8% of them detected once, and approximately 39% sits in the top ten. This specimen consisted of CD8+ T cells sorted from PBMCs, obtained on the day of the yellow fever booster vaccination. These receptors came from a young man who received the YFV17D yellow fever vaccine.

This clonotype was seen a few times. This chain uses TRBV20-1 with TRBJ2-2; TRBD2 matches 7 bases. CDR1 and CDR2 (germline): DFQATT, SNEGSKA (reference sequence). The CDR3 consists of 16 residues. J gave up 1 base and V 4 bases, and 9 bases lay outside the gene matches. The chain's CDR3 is CSAIPLGGGNTGELFF. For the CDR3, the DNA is TGCAGTGCTATCCCCCTGGGGGGGGGGAACACCGGGGAGCTGTTTTTT.

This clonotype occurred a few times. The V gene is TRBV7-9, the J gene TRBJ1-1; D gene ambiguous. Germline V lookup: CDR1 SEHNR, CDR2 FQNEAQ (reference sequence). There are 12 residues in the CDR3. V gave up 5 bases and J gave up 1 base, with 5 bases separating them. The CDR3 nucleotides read TGTGCCAGCAGCGCTACGAACACTGAAGCTTTCTTT. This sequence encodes CASSATNTEAFF. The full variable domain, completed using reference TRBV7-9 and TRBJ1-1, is DTGVSQNPRHKITKRGQNVTFRCDPISEHNRLYWYRQTLGQGPEFLTYFQNEAQLEKSRLLSDRFSAERPKGSFSTLEIQRTEQGDSAMYLCASSATNTEAFFGQGTRLTVV.

CDR3 coding DNA: TGTGCCAGCACTGTCCACCGGAGCGGCACTGAAGCTTTCTTT. It yields the protein CASTVHRSGTEAFF. The chain is built from TRBV6-2 or TRBV6-3 and TRBJ1-1, with D unresolved. Trimming removed 7 bases from V and 4 bases from J, with 16 bases in between. CDR3 size: 14 residues. CDR1 and CDR2 from the germline V gene are MNHEY and SVGEGT.

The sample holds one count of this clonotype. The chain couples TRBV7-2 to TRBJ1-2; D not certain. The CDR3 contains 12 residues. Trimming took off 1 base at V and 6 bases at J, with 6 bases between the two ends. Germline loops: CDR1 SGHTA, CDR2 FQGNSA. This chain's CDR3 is CASSLDGNGYTF. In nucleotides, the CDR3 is TGTGCCAGCAGCTTAGATGGGAATGGCTACACCTTC.

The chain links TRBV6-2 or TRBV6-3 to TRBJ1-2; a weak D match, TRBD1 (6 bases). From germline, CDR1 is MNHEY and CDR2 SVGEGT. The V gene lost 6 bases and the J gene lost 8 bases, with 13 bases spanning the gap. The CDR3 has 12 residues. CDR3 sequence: CASSDRPIGYTF. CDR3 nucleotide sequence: TGTGCCAGCAGCGACAGGCCCATCGGCTACACCTTC.

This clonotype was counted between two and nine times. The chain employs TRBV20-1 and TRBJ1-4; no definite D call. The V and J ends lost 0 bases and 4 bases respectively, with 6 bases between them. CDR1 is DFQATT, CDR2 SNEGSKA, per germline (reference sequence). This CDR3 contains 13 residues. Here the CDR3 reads CSARDGYNEKLFF. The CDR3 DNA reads TGCAGTGCTAGAGATGGTTATAATGAAAAACTGTTTTTT.

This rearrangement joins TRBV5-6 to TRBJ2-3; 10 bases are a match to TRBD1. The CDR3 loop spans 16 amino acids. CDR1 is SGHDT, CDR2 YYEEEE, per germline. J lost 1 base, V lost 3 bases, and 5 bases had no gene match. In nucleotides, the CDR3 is TGTGCCAGCAGCTGGGGGACAGGGGCTGGCACAGATACGCAGTATTTT. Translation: CASSWGTGAGTDTQYF.